This T cell receptor (beta chain) was captured by sequencing in a study of T cell repertoires in cytomegalovirus infection. The overall study: The authors relied on CMV epitopes, both recently identified HLA-C-restricted and well-studied HLA-B-restricted. Carrying CMV and the relevant HLA type showed in public TCR beta signatures.

This clonotype was found a few times. Its cognate antigen is unknown. Via MiXCR, TCRdb re-called the reads, giving one row per CDR3 protein. There are about 920,000 distinct CDR3 sequences in the sample; approximately 30% occur only once, and around an eighth lies in the top ten. The V end was cut by 5 bases, the J end by 7 bases, with 23 bases between. CDR1 is DFQATT, CDR2 SNEGSKA, per germline (reference sequence). The CDR3 length is 15 residues. This sequence joins TRBV20-1 and TRBJ1-1; D remains ambiguous. Specimen: cultured CD8+ T cells from PBMCs, collected from culture after CMV antigen stimulation. This TCR derives from a human donor in good health (CMV status not recorded). Some clones in this sample may be carry-over from other donors' samples. The CDR3: CSALPERVLRGEAFF. Here the CDR3 DNA reads TGCAGTGCTCTCCCGGAGAGGGTCCTTCGGGGTGAAGCTTTCTTT.